Detailed here is one TCR beta chain. Its antigen remains unidentified. This CDR3 comprises 14 residues. V shed 5 bases and J 6 bases; nucleotides not matched to a gene: 9. Germline CDR1 SGHAT, CDR2 FQNNGV. The authors built TCR beta libraries using iRepertoire HTBI primers and Arm-PCR of CDR3 regions. TCRdb processed the multiplex PCR reads anew with MiXCR; each CDR3 protein has one entry. The data show some 330,000 distinct CDR3 sequences, roughly 25% seen once. The sample's time point: persistent/refractory GD, antithyroid drugs over 5 years with positive TRAb. After RNA was extracted from PBMCs, the TCR library was made from it. This record belongs to a study of regulatory T cells in long-lasting Graves disease. Study-level findings and limits: Comparison showed that persistent patients shared more public clonotypes (about 2,700) than new patients (966). Persistent disease preferred TRBV28, TRBJ1-2 and TRBJ2-5; new disease, TRBV20-1 and TRBJ2-1.

This TCR came from a woman aged 40-49 years with Graves disease. This sample comprised peripheral blood mononuclear cells (PBMCs), obtained when the disease was refractory, from a patient treated with antithyroid drugs. The rearrangement links TRBV11-2 to TRBJ2-7; 8 bases are shared with TRBD2. The CDR3 region has the DNA TGTGCCAGCAGCCGAGCGACTAGCGTCCCCGAGCAGTACTTC. The encoded protein is CASSRATSVPEQYF.